The 8 T cell receptor beta chains reported below all come from one sample, sequenced in a study of blood T cell repertoires in COVID-19. Data came from immunoSEQ multiplex PCR; TCRdb stores just in-frame clones and leaves some out. The sample has 90,000 to 120,000 clones, about three quarters seen once. The specimen was peripheral blood. Receptor source: a man aged 70 or older with acute or convalescent COVID-19.

The rearrangement links TRBV11-2 to TRBJ2-2; weak D call: TRBD1 (6 bases). This CDR3 has 16 amino acids. Per the germline V gene, CDR1 is SGHAT and CDR2 is FQNNGV. The germline V and J ends were trimmed by 5 bases and 0 bases, with 13 bases remaining between them. The DNA of the CDR3 is TGTGCCAGCAGCACCGGGGACATGTCGAACACCGGGGAGCTGTTTTTT. This codes for CASSTGDMSNTGELFF.

The chain carries TRBV7-9 and TRBJ2-2; tentative D call: TRBD1 (6 bases). Trimming shortened V by 1 base and J by 0 bases, and 15 bases separated the two germline ends. This CDR3 has 18 amino acids. Germline V gene data show CDR1 as SEHNR and CDR2 as FQNEAQ (reference sequence). CDR3 nucleotide sequence: TGTGCCAGCAGCTTAGGTCTGGGGGCAGGGGCGAACACCGGGGAGCTGTTTTTT. Its translation: CASSLGLGAGANTGELFF.

This clone was counted a few times. Additional DNA sequences in this sample encode the identical CDR3. This chain uses TRBV2 with TRBJ2-7, with 8 bases that match TRBD1. V lost 6 bases to trimming and J lost 3 bases; unmatched junction nucleotides: 1. The germline V gene has CDR1 SNHLY and CDR2 FYNNEI. This CDR3 region has 12 residues. Written as DNA, the CDR3 is TGTGCCAGCAGCACAGGGGGCTACGAGCAGTACTTC. Amino acids: CASSTGGYEQYF.

The chain has TRBV5-6 and TRBJ2-5, with 10 bases aligning to TRBD2. The CDR3 length is 17 residues. CDR1 is SGHDT, CDR2 YYEEEE, per germline. The J segment lost 0 bases and the V segment lost 2 bases, leaving 7 bases of the junction unmatched. The CDR3 coding sequence is TGTGCCAGCAGCTTCCTTAGCGGGGGGACGTACCAAGAGACCCAGTACTTC. It translates to CASSFLSGGTYQETQYF.

The chain recombines TRBV6-2 or TRBV6-3 with TRBJ2-7; possible D gene TRBD2, 5 bases. The CDR3 contains 15 residues. CDR1 is MNHEY, CDR2 SVGEGT, per germline. V was clipped by 1 base and J by 3 bases, with 13 bases between them. CDR3 protein: CASSYFQAGDYEQYF. The CDR3 DNA is TGTGCCAGCAGTTACTTTCAGGCGGGCGACTACGAGCAGTACTTC.

The rearrangement uses TRBV10-2 and TRBJ1-1; 9 bases fit TRBD1. V shed 4 bases, J shed 3 bases, and the junction held 6 bases outside the gene matches. Germline CDR1 and CDR2: WSHSY and SAAADI. The CDR3 totals 15 residues. The CDR3 region is CASSGQGVGYTEAFF. The CDR3 DNA sequence: TGCGCCAGCAGTGGACAGGGGGTAGGGTACACTGAAGCTTTCTTT.

This clone showed up just a few times. CDR3 bases: TGTGCCAGCTCTCGACAGGGTCAAGAGACCCAGTACTTC. Protein product: CASSRQGQETQYF. The rearrangement links TRBV18 to TRBJ2-5, with TRBD1 identical over 7 bases. The CDR3 consists of 13 residues. The germline CDR1 and CDR2 sequences are KGHSH and LQKENI. V trimming: 6 bases; J trimming: 2 bases; junction bases outside the gene matches: 3.

This clone was detected once. The chain links TRBV19 to TRBJ1-6, with D unclear. With 0 bases removed from V and 6 bases from J, the gap between germline ends came to 6 bases. The germline CDR1 and CDR2 sequences are LNHDA and SQIVND (reference sequence). The CDR3 consists of 14 residues. The CDR3 region is CASSIESLNSPLHF. Written as DNA, the CDR3 is TGTGCCAGTAGTATAGAATCTCTTAATTCACCCCTCCACTTT.